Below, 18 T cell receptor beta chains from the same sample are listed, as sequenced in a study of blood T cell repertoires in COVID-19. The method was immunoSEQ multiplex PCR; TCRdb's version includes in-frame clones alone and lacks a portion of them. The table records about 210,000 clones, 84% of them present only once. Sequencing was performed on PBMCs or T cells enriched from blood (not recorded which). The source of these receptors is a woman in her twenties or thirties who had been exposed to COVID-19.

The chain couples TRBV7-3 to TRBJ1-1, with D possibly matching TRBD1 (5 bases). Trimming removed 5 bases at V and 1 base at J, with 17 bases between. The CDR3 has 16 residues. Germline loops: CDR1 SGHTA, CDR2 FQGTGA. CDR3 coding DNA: TGTGCCAGCAGCCCCCGCCAGGGCCACACGAACACTGAAGCTTTCTTT. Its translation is CASSPRQGHTNTEAFF.

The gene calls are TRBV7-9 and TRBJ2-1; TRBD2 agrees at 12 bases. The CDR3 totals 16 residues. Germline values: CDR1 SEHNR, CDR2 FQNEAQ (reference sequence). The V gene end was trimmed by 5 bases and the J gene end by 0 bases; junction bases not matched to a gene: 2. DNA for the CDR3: TGTGCCAGCAGCCCTAGCGGGGGGGACTCCTACAATGAGCAGTTCTTC. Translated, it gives CASSPSGGDSYNEQFF.

The CDR3 DNA sequence: TGTGCCAGCAGCTTAGGAGCGGATACGCAGTATTTT. This sequence encodes CASSLGADTQYF. This rearrangement joins TRBV7-8 to TRBJ2-3, with no clear D. The length of the CDR3 is 12 residues. From germline, CDR1 is SGHVS and CDR2 FQNEAQ. Trimming removed 1 base from V and 6 bases from J, with 5 bases in between.

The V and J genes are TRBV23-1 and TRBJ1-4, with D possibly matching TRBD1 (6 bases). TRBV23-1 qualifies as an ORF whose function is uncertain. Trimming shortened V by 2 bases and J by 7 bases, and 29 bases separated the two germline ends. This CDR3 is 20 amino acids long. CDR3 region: CASSQDPGGQPTSPSEKLFF. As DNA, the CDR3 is TGCGCCAGCAGTCAAGATCCGGGGGGGCAGCCGACCTCCCCTAGTGAAAAACTGTTTTTT.

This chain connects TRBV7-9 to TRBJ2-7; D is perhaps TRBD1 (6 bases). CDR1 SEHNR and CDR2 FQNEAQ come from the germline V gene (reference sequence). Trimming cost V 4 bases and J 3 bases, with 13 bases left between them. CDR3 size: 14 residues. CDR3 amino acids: CASSSAGDDYEQYF. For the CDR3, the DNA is TGTGCCAGCAGCTCGGCAGGGGACGACTACGAGCAGTACTTC.

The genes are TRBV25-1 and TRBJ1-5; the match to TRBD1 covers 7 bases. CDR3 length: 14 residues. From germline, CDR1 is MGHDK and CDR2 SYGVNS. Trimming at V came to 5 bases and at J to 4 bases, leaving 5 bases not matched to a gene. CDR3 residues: CASSQGGDNQPQHF. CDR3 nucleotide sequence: TGTGCCAGCAGTCAGGGGGGCGATAATCAGCCCCAGCATTTT.

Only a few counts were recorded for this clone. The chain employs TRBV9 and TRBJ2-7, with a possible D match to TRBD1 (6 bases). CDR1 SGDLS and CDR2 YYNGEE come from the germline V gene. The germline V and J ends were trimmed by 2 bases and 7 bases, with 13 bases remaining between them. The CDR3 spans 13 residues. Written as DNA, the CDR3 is TGTGCCAGCAGCGTCGAGGACAGCCAAGAGCAGTACTTC. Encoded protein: CASSVEDSQEQYF. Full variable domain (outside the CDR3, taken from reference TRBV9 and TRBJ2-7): DSGVTQTPKHLITATGQRVTLRCSPRSGDLSVYWYQQSLDQGLQFLIQYYNGEERAKGNILERFSAQQFPDLHSELNLSSLELGDSALYFCASSVEDSQEQYFGPGTRLTVT.

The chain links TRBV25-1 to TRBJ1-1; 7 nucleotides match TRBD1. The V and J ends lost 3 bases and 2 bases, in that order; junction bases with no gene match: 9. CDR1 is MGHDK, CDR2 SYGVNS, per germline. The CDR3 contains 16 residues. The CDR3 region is CASSDLTGQINTEAFF. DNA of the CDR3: TGTGCCAGCAGTGACCTAACGGGACAGATCAACACTGAAGCTTTCTTT.

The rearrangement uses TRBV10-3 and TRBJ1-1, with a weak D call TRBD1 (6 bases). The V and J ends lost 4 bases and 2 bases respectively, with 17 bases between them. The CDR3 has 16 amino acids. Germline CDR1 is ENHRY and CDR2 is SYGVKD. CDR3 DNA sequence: TGTGCCATCAGTGCCCCCTATCACAGGGCTAACACTGAAGCTTTCTTT. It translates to CAISAPYHRANTEAFF.

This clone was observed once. In DNA form, the CDR3 reads TGTGCCACCAGTGGTACAGGGGACCTCCAAGAGACCCAGTACTTC. Translating gives CATSGTGDLQETQYF. J is TRBJ2-5 and V is TRBV24-1; 7 positions agree with TRBD1. The CDR3 spans 15 residues. The germline gives CDR1 KGHDR, CDR2 SFDVKD. J gave up 1 base and V 5 bases, and 6 bases lay outside the gene matches.

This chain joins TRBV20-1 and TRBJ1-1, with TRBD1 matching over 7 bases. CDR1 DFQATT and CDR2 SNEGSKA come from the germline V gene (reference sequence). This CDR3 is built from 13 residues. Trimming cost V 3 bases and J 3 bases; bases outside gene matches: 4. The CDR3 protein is CSASKGGYTEAFF. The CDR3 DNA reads TGCAGTGCTAGTAAAGGGGGCTACACTGAAGCTTTCTTT.

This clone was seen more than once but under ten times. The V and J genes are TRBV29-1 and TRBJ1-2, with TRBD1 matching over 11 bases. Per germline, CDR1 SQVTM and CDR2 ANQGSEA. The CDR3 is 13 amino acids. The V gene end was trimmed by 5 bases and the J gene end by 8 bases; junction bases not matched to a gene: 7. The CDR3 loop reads CSVIGQGAWGYTF. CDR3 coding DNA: TGCAGCGTTATAGGACAGGGGGCGTGGGGCTACACCTTC.

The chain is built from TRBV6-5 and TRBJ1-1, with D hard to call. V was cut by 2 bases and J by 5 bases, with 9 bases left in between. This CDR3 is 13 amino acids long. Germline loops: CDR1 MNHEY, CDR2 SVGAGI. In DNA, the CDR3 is TGTGCCAGCAGTTACGACCGGGGAACTGAAGCTTTCTTT. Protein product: CASSYDRGTEAFF.

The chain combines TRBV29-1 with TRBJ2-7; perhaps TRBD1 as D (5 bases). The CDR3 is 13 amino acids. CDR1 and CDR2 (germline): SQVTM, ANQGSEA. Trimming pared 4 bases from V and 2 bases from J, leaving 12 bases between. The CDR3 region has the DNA TGCAGCGTTGGGACAAGTCGGACCTACGAGCAGTACTTC. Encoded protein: CSVGTSRTYEQYF.

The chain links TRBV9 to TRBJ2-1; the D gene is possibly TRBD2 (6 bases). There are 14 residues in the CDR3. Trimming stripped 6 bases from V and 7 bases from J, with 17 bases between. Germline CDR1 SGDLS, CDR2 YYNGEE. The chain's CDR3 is CASTTGTLMNEQFF. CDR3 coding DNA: TGTGCCAGCACGACCGGGACTCTCATGAATGAGCAGTTCTTC.

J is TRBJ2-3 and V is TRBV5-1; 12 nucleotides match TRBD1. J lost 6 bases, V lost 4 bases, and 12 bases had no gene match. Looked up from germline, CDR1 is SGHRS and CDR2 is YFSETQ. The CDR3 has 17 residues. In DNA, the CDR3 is TGCGCCAGCAGCCGACGGGGCCGGGACAGGGGGCCTGATACGCAGTATTTT. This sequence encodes CASSRRGRDRGPDTQYF.

The chain's CDR3 is CASSQDVQRGRRGASTDTQYF. For the CDR3, the DNA is TGCGCCAGCAGCCAAGATGTGCAGCGGGGGCGCCGGGGGGCTAGCACAGATACGCAGTATTTT. The chain links TRBV4-1 to TRBJ2-3; 8 nucleotides align to TRBD2. J lost 0 bases, V lost 0 bases, and 17 bases had no gene match. The CDR3 covers 21 residues. Germline assignment: CDR1 MGHRA and CDR2 YSYEKL.

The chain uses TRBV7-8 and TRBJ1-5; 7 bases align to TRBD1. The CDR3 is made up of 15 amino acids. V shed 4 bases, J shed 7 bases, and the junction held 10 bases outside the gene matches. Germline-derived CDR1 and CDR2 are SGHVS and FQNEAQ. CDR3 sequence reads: CASSSITQGTQPQHF. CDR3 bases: TGTGCCAGCAGCTCGATAACACAGGGGACCCAGCCCCAGCATTTT.